A single sample is the source of the 28 T cell receptor beta chains below, sequenced in a study of cytomegalovirus exposure and HLA in healthy donors. Use of 60 Vbeta and 13 Jbeta primers characterized the PCR. TCRdb keeps only in-frame clones here, not all; method: immunoSEQ multiplex PCR. The sample shows some 180,000 clones, 70% to 90% of them seen only once. Material: PBMCs. The receptors stem from a woman aged 45-65 years in good health and CMV-seronegative.

The chain joins TRBV6-1 to TRBJ2-5, with 10 nucleotides matching TRBD1. The CDR3 has 16 residues. From germline, CDR1 is MNHNS and CDR2 SASEGT. V lost 1 base to trimming and J lost 4 bases; unmatched junction nucleotides: 6. CDR3 DNA: TGTGCCAGCAGTGAAGAGACAGGGGGCACCTTAGAGACCCAGTACTTC. As protein: CASSEETGGTLETQYF.

The chain joins TRBV28 to TRBJ2-1, with 7 positions matching TRBD1. The V gene's germline CDR1 is MDHEN and CDR2 SYDVKM. Losses at the gene ends were 1 base for V and 10 bases for J; bases not matched to a gene: 7. The CDR3 consists of 14 residues. CDR3 in amino acids: CASSLYGQGVEQFF. In nucleotides, the CDR3 is TGTGCCAGCAGTTTATACGGTCAGGGGGTCGAGCAGTTCTTC.

The chain combines TRBV30 with TRBJ2-3, with 12 bases identical to TRBD2. The CDR3 is 15 amino acids. The V gene end was trimmed by 0 bases and the J gene end by 4 bases; junction bases not matched to a gene: 2. Germline V gene data show CDR1 as GTSNPN and CDR2 as SVGIG (reference sequence). The CDR3 here is CAWSVRLAGADTQYF. CDR3 nucleotide sequence: TGTGCCTGGAGTGTAAGACTAGCGGGAGCAGATACGCAGTATTTT. Drawing the rest from reference TRBV30 and TRBJ2-3, the complete variable domain is SQTIHQWPATLVQPVGSPLSLECTVEGTSNPNLYWYRQAAGRGLQLLFYSVGIGQISSEVPQNLSASRPQDRQFILSSKKLLLSDSGFYLCAWSVRLAGADTQYFGPGTRLTVL.

J is TRBJ2-4 and V is TRBV19; D not resolved. This CDR3 has 15 amino acids. Germline CDR1 is LNHDA and CDR2 is SQIVND (reference sequence). The germline V and J ends were trimmed by 3 bases and 8 bases, with 17 bases remaining between them. In DNA form, the CDR3 reads TGTGCCAGTAGTATTATATACGGTGGTAAGCACATTCAGTACTTC. It yields the protein CASSIIYGGKHIQYF.

This clone was seen only once. The chain links TRBV5-1 to TRBJ2-7; the match to TRBD2 covers 9 bases. The CDR3 length is 16 residues. V shed 4 bases and J 1 base; nucleotides not matched to a gene: 9. Germline CDR1 reads SGHRS; CDR2 reads YFSETQ. The CDR3 loop reads CASSPTSGPGSYEQYF. The CDR3 DNA follows: TGCGCCAGCAGCCCGACTAGCGGTCCGGGTTCCTACGAGCAGTACTTC.

The V and J genes are TRBV7-9 and TRBJ1-5; tentatively, D is TRBD1 (5 bases). Per the germline V gene, CDR1 is SEHNR and CDR2 is FQNEAQ (reference sequence). V was trimmed by 1 base and J by 4 bases, leaving 8 bases between them. CDR3 size: 14 residues. The CDR3 sequence is CASSLGGTNQPQHF. The CDR3 nucleotides read TGTGCCAGCAGCTTAGGCGGGACGAATCAGCCCCAGCATTTT.

The chain recombines TRBV7-9 with TRBJ2-7, with 7 bases identical to TRBD2. The V segment lost 3 bases and the J segment 1 base; nucleotides outside the gene matches: 6. The CDR3 extends over 15 amino acids. Per germline, CDR1 SEHNR and CDR2 FQNEAQ (reference sequence). This CDR3 reads CASSFGGSRSYEQYF. CDR3 sequence (DNA): TGTGCCAGCAGCTTTGGCGGGAGTAGGTCCTACGAGCAGTACTTC.

The rearrangement joins TRBV28 to TRBJ2-3, with a possible D match to TRBD1 (6 bases). Germline V gene sequence: CDR1 MDHEN, CDR2 SYDVKM. Between the trimmed V and J ends, which lost 4 bases and 3 bases, there was a span of 8 bases. The CDR3 contains 13 residues. Here the CDR3 DNA reads TGTGCCAGCAGTTATACAGGGACAGATACGCAGTATTTT. Translating gives CASSYTGTDTQYF.

The chain uses TRBV2 and TRBJ1-4, with D perhaps TRBD1 (5 bases). CDR3 length equals 15 residues. The germline V gene encodes CDR1 SNHLY and CDR2 FYNNEI. V lost 8 bases and J lost 3, with 16 bases in between. The CDR3 loop is CASRRQGGPNEKLFF. In DNA form, the CDR3 reads TGTGCCAGCCGGCGGCAGGGCGGCCCTAATGAAAAACTGTTTTTT.

For this clone: A read error may account for a junction end that differs from germline. Other DNA sequences in this specimen translate into the identical CDR3. The genes are TRBV5-1 and TRBJ2-7, with 11 bases identical to TRBD1. The CDR3 extends over 18 amino acids. The germline V gene has CDR1 SGHRS and CDR2 YFSETQ. The CDR3 reads CASSLVPLAGQGAGEQYF. The CDR3 bases are TGCGCCAGTAGCTTGGTCCCTCTCGCCGGACAGGGGGCTGGCGAGCAGTACTTC.

This chain joins TRBV7-2 and TRBJ2-1; 8 nucleotides match TRBD1. Germline trimming cut 4 bases from V and 6 bases from J; bases unmatched to any gene: 5. The CDR3 covers 14 residues. Per the germline V gene, CDR1 is SGHTA and CDR2 is FQGNSA. The CDR3 reads CASSYQGAGNEQFF. As DNA, the CDR3 is TGTGCCAGCAGCTATCAGGGGGCGGGCAATGAGCAGTTCTTC.

The V call is TRBV6-1, the J call TRBJ2-2; TRBD2 matches 9 bases. V shed 4 bases, J shed 0 bases, and the junction held 6 bases outside the gene matches. Looked up from germline, CDR1 is MNHNS and CDR2 is SASEGT. The CDR3 extends over 17 amino acids. The CDR3 DNA follows: TGTGCCAGCAGTGCCCTAGCGGGACACGCGAACACCGGGGAGCTGTTTTTT. This encodes CASSALAGHANTGELFF.

The chain links TRBV7-2 to TRBJ1-1; 8 bases fit TRBD1. The germline V gene encodes CDR1 SGHTA and CDR2 FQGNSA. This CDR3 contains 13 residues. Trimming at V came to 5 bases and at J to 5 bases, leaving 4 bases not matched to a gene. CDR3 sequence reads: CASSRDRGTEAFF. CDR3 coding DNA: TGTGCCAGCAGCCGCGACAGGGGTACTGAAGCTTTCTTT.

This chain uses TRBV28 with TRBJ2-7, with D maybe TRBD2 (6 bases). Germline CDR1 is MDHEN and CDR2 is SYDVKM. The ends were cut back, 2 bases at V and 2 bases at J, with 10 bases in the middle. CDR3 size: 14 residues. In DNA, the CDR3 is TGTGCCAGCAGTTTACTGGGACTCGCCTACGAGCAGTACTTC. Its protein product is CASSLLGLAYEQYF.

To note about this clone: The same CDR3 also results from other DNA sequences found in this sample. The gene calls are TRBV6-6 and TRBJ2-7, with D tentatively TRBD1 (5 bases). CDR3 length equals 15 residues. Trimming took off 9 bases at V and 3 bases at J, with 21 bases between the two ends. CDR1 and CDR2 from the germline V gene are MNHNY and SVGAGI (reference sequence). CDR3 nucleotide sequence: TGTGCCAGTAGCCTCCTCAGGGATAAAGGCTACGAGCAGTACTTC. Protein sequence: CASSLLRDKGYEQYF.

Written as DNA, the CDR3 is TGCGCCAGCAGCACGACAGAGTCGAACACCGGGGAGCTGTTTTTT. It codes for CASSTTESNTGELFF. The J gene is TRBJ2-2, the V gene TRBV5-1; D may be TRBD1 (5 bases). The V and J ends lost 4 bases and 0 bases respectively, with 10 bases between them. This CDR3 is built from 15 residues. The germline gives CDR1 SGHRS, CDR2 YFSETQ.

This chain connects TRBV28 to TRBJ2-1; 9 nucleotides match TRBD2. CDR3 size: 17 residues. Germline V gene sequence: CDR1 MDHEN, CDR2 SYDVKM. Losses at the gene ends were 5 bases for V and 4 bases for J; bases not matched to a gene: 12. The CDR3 nucleotides read TGTGCCAGCAGTCCCACATCTTTAGCGGGAGTGTACAATGAGCAGTTCTTC. It translates to CASSPTSLAGVYNEQFF.

The gene calls are TRBV27 and TRBJ1-5; the D gene is possibly TRBD1 (6 bases). The CDR3 runs to 14 residues. V lost 6 bases, J lost 3 bases, and 12 bases lay in between. From germline, CDR1 is MNHEY and CDR2 SMNVEV (reference sequence). The CDR3 spells CASRPGQHNQPQHF. CDR3 sequence (DNA): TGTGCCAGCAGACCAGGACAGCACAATCAGCCCCAGCATTTT.

The chain is built from TRBV29-1 and TRBJ2-2; no definite D call. V lost 0 bases and J lost 2, with 13 bases in between. CDR3 size: 16 residues. Germline V gives CDR1 SQVTM, CDR2 ANQGSEA. CDR3 loop: CSVEDFGTNNTGELFF. In DNA form, the CDR3 reads TGCAGCGTTGAAGATTTCGGTACTAATAACACCGGGGAGCTGTTTTTT.

The chain uses TRBV28 and TRBJ1-5; D is perhaps TRBD1 (5 bases). The germline V and J ends were trimmed by 8 bases and 0 bases, with 14 bases remaining between them. The CDR3 sequence is 15 residues long. Germline CDR1 reads MDHEN; CDR2 reads SYDVKM. CDR3 region: CASQKGGTSNQPQHF. The CDR3 DNA reads as TGTGCCAGCCAAAAAGGCGGGACTAGCAATCAGCCCCAGCATTTT.

This clone is a singleton in its sample. This rearrangement joins TRBV6-6 to TRBJ1-5; D gene ambiguous. V gave up 6 bases and J gave up 1 base, with 13 bases separating them. The CDR3 covers 15 residues. Germline CDR1 reads MNHNY; CDR2 reads SVGAGI (reference sequence). The CDR3 reads CASSRSDGSNQPQHF. The DNA for the CDR3 is TGTGCCAGCAGCCGCTCCGACGGGAGCAATCAGCCCCAGCATTTT.

The V call is TRBV30, the J call TRBJ2-5; 8 bases align to TRBD2. The CDR3 sequence is 14 residues long. Germline loops: CDR1 GTSNPN, CDR2 SVGIG (reference sequence). V gave up 4 bases and J gave up 5 bases; unmatched junction bases: 9. This chain's CDR3 is CAWKASGSPETQYF. Here the CDR3 DNA reads TGTGCCTGGAAGGCGAGCGGGAGTCCCGAGACCCAGTACTTC. The complete variable domain, with remaining parts taken from reference TRBV30 and TRBJ2-5, reads SQTIHQWPATLVQPVGSPLSLECTVEGTSNPNLYWYRQAAGRGLQLLFYSVGIGQISSEVPQNLSASRPQDRQFILSSKKLLLSDSGFYLCAWKASGSPETQYFGPGTRLLVL.

Points on this clone: The same CDR3 arises from other DNA sequences in this sample as well. The genes are TRBV4-3 and TRBJ2-6; no definite D call. Germline V gene lookup returns CDR1 LGHNA and CDR2 YSLEER. CDR3 length equals 15 residues. V lost 1 base to trimming and J lost 0 bases, with 4 bases between them. The CDR3 bases are TGCGCCAGCAGCCAAGCCGGCTCTGGGGCCAACGTCCTGACTTTC. It yields the protein CASSQAGSGANVLTF.

This chain links TRBV2 with TRBJ1-5; D may be TRBD1 (6 bases). V lost 6 bases and J lost 9, with 15 bases in between. CDR1 is SNHLY, CDR2 FYNNEI, per germline. The CDR3 is 13 residues long. The CDR3 loop is CASRGDKEGPQHF. The CDR3 DNA reads TGTGCCAGCAGAGGGGACAAGGAAGGGCCCCAGCATTTT.

The chain uses TRBV6-5 and TRBJ2-1; a possible D gene is TRBD2 (6 bases). The CDR3 is 10 amino acids. Germline V gene sequence: CDR1 MNHEY, CDR2 SVGAGI. Trimming removed 8 bases at V and 8 bases at J, with 7 bases between. The CDR3 loop is CASGGDEQFF. DNA for the CDR3: TGTGCCAGCGGAGGGGATGAGCAGTTCTTC.

This clone was observed a handful of times. V and J are TRBV19 and TRBJ1-5, with D tentatively TRBD1 (5 bases). Deletions cut 3 bases from V and 0 bases from J, with 30 bases between. This CDR3 contains 22 residues. Germline V gives CDR1 LNHDA, CDR2 SQIVND (reference sequence). CDR3 sequence (DNA): TGTGCCAGTAGTATTGACGGTGGGGACTTGCTGTACCAGGGCCATAGCAATCAGCCCCAGCATTTT. Translating gives CASSIDGGDLLYQGHSNQPQHF.

The chain links TRBV7-8 to TRBJ2-1; 12 nucleotides align to TRBD2. The V gene end was trimmed by 2 bases and the J gene end by 9 bases; junction bases not matched to a gene: 5. The germline CDR1 and CDR2 sequences are SGHVS and FQNEAQ. The length of the CDR3 is 15 residues. Here the CDR3 reads CASSLMGLAGSEQFF. The CDR3 DNA is TGTGCCAGCAGCTTAATGGGACTAGCGGGTTCTGAGCAGTTCTTC.

CDR3 nucleotide sequence: TGTGCCAGCAGTGACGCACTAGCGGGGGGCGAGACCCAGTACTTC. Its protein product is CASSDALAGGETQYF. V and J are TRBV6-1 and TRBJ2-5, with 12 bases aligning to TRBD2. CDR1 and CDR2 (germline): MNHNS, SASEGT. The CDR3 consists of 15 residues. V shed 3 bases, J shed 5 bases, and the junction held 4 bases outside the gene matches.